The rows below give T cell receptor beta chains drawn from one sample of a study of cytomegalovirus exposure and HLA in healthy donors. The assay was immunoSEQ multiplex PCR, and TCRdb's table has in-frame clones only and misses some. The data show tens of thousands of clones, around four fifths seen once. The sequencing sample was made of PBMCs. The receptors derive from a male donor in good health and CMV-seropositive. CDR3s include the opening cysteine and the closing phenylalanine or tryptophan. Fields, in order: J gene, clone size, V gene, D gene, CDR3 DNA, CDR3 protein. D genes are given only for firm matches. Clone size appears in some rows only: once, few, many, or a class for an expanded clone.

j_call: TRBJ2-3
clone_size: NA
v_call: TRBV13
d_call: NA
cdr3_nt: TGTGCCAGCAGCGCCCAATGGGCGAAGCATACGCAGTATTTT
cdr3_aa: CASSAQWAKHTQYF

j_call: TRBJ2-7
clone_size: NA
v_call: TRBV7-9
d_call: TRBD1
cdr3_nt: TGTGCCAGCAGCACTCCGGGACAGGGGTTGTATTCCTACGAGCAGTACTTC
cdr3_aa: CASSTPGQGLYSYEQYF

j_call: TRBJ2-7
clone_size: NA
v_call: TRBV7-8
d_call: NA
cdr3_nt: TGTGCCAGCAGCTTAGTTCAGGCCTCCTACGAGCAGTACTTC
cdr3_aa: CASSLVQASYEQYF

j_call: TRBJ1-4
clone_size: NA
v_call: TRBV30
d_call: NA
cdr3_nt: TGTGCGTACTCGACGGAGTGGCTGTTGAAACTGTTTTTT
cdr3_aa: CAYSTEWLLKLFF

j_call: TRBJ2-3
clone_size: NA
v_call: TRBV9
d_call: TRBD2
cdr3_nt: TGTGCCAGCAGCATGGGGACTAGCTCTAGCACAGATACGCAGTATTTT
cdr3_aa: CASSMGTSSSTDTQYF

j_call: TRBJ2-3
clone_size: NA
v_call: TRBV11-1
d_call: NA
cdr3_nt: TGTGCCAGCAGCTTTGAGGGTCTCACAGATACGCAGTATTTT
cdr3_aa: CASSFEGLTDTQYF

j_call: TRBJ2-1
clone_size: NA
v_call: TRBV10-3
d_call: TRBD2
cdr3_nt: TGTGCCATCAGTCCCCCACCCCCTAGCGGGGGGGAGCAGTTCTTC
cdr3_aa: CAISPPPPSGGEQFF

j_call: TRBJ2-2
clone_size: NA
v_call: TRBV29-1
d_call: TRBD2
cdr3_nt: TGCAGCGTACCCGCGGGGGGCGGGATCGGGGAGCTGTTTTTT
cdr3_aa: CSVPAGGGIGELFF

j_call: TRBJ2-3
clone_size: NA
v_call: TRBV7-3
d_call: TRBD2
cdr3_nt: TGTGCCAGCAGCTTAGGCCCGGGACTAAGGGGAGATACGCAGTATTTT
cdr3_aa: CASSLGPGLRGDTQYF

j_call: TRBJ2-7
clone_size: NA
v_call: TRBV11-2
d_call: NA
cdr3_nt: TGTGCCAGCAGCTTACGGCAGGGGGGATACGAGCAGTACTTC
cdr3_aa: CASSLRQGGYEQYF

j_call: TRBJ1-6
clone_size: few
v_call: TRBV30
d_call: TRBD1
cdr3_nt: TGTGCCTGGAGCCAGGGGGCAAGGGCGAGTAATTCACCCCTCCACTTT
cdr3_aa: CAWSQGARASNSPLHF

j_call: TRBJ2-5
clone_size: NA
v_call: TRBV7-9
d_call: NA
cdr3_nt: TGTGCCAGCAGCTTATCAGGGCTCCAAGAGACCCAGTACTTC
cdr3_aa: CASSLSGLQETQYF

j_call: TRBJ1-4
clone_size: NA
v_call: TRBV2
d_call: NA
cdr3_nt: TGTGCCAGCAAAGGACAGAGATATAATGAAAAACTGTTTTTT
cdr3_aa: CASKGQRYNEKLFF

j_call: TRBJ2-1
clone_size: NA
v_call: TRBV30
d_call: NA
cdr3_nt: TGTGCCTGGAGTCGTACAACCTCAGCCTACAATGAGCAGTTCTTC
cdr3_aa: CAWSRTTSAYNEQFF

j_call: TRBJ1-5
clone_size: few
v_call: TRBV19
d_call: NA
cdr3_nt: TGTGCCAGTAAAACAGGGTGGTTCCAGCCCCAGCATTTT
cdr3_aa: CASKTGWFQPQHF

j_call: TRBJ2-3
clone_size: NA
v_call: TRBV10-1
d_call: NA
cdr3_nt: TGCGCCAGGCCGGTAGATACGCAGTATTTT
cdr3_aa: CARPVDTQYF

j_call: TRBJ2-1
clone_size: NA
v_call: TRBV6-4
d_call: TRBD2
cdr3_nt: TGTGCCAGCAGTAAACTAGCGGGGGGTTTCGATGAGCAGTTCTTC
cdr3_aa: CASSKLAGGFDEQFF

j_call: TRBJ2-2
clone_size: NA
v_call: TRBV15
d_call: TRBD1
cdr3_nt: TGTGCCACCAGTTACAGGGGGAGAACCGGGGAGCTGTTTTTT
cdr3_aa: CATSYRGRTGELFF

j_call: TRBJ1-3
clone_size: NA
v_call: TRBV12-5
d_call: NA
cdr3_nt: TGTGCTAGTGGTCCCCCCTCTCCCCCGTCCTCTGGAAACACCATATATTTT
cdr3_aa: CASGPPSPPSSGNTIYF

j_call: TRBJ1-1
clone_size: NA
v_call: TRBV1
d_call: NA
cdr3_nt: TGCACCAGCAGCCAAGTCGGGTACACTGAAGCTTTCTTT
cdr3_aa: CTSSQVGYTEAFF

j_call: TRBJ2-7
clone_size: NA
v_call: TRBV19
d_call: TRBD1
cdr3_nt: TGTGCCAGTAGTATAGTCCCGACAGGGGGCTACGAGCAGTACTTC
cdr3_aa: CASSIVPTGGYEQYF

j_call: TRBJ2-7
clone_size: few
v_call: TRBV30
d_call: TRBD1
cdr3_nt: TGTGCCTGGAGGGACGCCCGGACAGGCTCCTACGAGCAGTACTTC
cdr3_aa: CAWRDARTGSYEQYF

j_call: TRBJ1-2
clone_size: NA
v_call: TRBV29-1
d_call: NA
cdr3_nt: TGCAGCGTTGAGGACTCGCTTAGGGTTGGCTACACCTTC
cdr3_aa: CSVEDSLRVGYTF

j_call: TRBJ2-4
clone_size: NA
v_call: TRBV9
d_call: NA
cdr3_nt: TGTGCCAGCAGTCCAGGGGCGCAGAGTGGCATTCAGTACTTC
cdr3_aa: CASSPGAQSGIQYF

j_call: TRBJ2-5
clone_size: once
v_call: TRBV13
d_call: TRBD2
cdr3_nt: TGTGCCAGCAGCGTAATACTAGCGGGGGAACCCCAAGAGACCCAGTACTTC
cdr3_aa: CASSVILAGEPQETQYF

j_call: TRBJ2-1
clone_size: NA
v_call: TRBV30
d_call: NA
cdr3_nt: TGTGCCGGAGATAAATCCTCCTACAATGAGCAGTTCTTC
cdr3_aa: CAGDKSSYNEQFF

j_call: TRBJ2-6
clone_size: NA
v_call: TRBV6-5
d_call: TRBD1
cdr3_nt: TGTGCCAGCAGGGGACAGGGAACTGGGGCCAACGTCCTGACTTTC
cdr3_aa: CASRGQGTGANVLTF

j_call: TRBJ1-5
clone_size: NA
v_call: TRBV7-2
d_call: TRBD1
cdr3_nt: TGTGCCAGCAGCTTCAAGGTCGGGACAGGACCGAATCAGCCCCAGCATTTT
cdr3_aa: CASSFKVGTGPNQPQHF

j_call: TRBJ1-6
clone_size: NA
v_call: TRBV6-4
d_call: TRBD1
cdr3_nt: TGTGCCAGCAGTGACTCGACAGGGGGTTCACCCCTCCACTTT
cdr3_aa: CASSDSTGGSPLHF

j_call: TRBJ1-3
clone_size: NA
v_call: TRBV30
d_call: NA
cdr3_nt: TGTGCCTGGAACAATGGAGGGGGAAACACCATATATTTT
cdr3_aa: CAWNNGGGNTIYF

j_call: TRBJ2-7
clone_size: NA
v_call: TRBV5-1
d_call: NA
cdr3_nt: TGCGCCAGCAGTGTCCCAACGAGCTACGAGCAGTACTTC
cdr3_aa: CASSVPTSYEQYF

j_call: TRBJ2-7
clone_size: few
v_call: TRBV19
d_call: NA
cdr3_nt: TGTGCCAGTAGTATCGGACAGCTTTCGAACGAGCAGTACTTC
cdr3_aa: CASSIGQLSNEQYF

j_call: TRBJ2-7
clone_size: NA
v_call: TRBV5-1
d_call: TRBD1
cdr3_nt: TGCGCCAGCAGCGCGACCGGACAGGGGAGGTCCTACGAGCAGTACTTC
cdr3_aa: CASSATGQGRSYEQYF

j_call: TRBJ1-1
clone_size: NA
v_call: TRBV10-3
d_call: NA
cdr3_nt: TGTGCCATCAGTGAGTCGCAACGGGGAAACACTGAAGCTTTCTTT
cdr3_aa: CAISESQRGNTEAFF

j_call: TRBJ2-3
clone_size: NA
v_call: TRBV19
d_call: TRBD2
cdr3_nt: TGTGCCAGCACCACCGTTGGGGGGGGAATAGATACGCAGTATTTT
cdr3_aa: CASTTVGGGIDTQYF

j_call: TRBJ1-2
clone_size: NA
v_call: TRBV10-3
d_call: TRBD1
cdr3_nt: TGTGCCATCCGTGCAGGGGGCCGGGACTATGGCTACACCTTC
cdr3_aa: CAIRAGGRDYGYTF

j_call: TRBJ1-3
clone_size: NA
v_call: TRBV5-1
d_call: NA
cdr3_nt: TGCGCCAGCAGCCGGGCCACAGGAGAAATTGGAAACACCATATATTTT
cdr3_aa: CASSRATGEIGNTIYF

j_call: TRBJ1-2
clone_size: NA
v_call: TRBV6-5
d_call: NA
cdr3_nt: TGTGCCAGTAATGTACGTCGCAGCGGCTATGGCTACACCTTC
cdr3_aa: CASNVRRSGYGYTF

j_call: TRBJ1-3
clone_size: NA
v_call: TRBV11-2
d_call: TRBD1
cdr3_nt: TGTGCCACACATGAACAGGGGTCCATATATTTT
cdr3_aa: CATHEQGSIYF

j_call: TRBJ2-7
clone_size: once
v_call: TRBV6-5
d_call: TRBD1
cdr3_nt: TGTGCCAGCAGCCCCGGACAGGGGGTTCCCTACGAGCAGTACTTC
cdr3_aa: CASSPGQGVPYEQYF

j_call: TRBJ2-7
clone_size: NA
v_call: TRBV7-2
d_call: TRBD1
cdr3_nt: TGTGCCAGCAGCTCCTACCGGGACAGGGGGCGCGAGGGGTACTTC
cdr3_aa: CASSSYRDRGREGYF

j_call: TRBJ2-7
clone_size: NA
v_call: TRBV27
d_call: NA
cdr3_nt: TGTGCCAGCAGCCACCAGGCGGGGGCACACTACGAGCAGTACTTC
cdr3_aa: CASSHQAGAHYEQYF

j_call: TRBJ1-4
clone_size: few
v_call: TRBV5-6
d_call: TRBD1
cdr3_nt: TGTGCCAGCAGCTTCACAGGGGATGCGACTAATGAAAAACTGTTTTTT
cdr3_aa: CASSFTGDATNEKLFF

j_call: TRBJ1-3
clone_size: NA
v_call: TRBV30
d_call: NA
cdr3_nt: TGTGCCTGGAGTGTACGGGCAGGGCGTGGAAACACCATATATTTT
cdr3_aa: CAWSVRAGRGNTIYF

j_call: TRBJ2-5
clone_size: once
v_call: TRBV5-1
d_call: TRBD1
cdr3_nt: TGCGCCAGCAGCTTGGACCTTCGACAGGGTCCGGAGACCCAGTACTTC
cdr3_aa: CASSLDLRQGPETQYF

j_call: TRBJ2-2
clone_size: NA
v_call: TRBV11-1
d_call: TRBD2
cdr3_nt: TGTGCCAGCAGCTTAACGGGGGGGCGCACCGGGGAGCTGTTTTTT
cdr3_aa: CASSLTGGRTGELFF

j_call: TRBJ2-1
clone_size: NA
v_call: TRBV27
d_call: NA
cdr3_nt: TGTGCCAGCAGTTTCACAGGCTACAATGAGCAGTTCTTC
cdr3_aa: CASSFTGYNEQFF

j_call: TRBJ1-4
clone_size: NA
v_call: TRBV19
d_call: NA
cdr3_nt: TGTGCCAGTAGTAGCGAGCAGGGGTTTTCTAAAACTAATGAAAAACTGTTTTTT
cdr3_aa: CASSSEQGFSKTNEKLFF